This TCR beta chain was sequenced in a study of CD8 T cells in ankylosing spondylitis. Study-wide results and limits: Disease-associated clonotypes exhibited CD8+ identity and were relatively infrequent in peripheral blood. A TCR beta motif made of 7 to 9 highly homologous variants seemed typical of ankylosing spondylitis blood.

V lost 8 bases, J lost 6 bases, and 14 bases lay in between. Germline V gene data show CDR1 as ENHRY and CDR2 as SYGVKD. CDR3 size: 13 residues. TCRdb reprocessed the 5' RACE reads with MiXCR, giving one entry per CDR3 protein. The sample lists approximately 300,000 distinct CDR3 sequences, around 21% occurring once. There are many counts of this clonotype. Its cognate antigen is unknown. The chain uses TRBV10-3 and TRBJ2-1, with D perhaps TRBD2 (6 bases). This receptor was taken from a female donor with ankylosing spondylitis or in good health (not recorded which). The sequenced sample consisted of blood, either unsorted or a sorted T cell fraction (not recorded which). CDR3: CAIQGTRTNEQFF. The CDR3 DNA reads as TGTGCCATCCAAGGGACTCGCACCAATGAGCAGTTCTTC.